The 14 T cell receptor beta chains below come from one sample, sequenced in a study of blood T cells in healthy people across ages. A second PCR, run for roughly 7 to 12 cycles, used a sample-barcoded 5' primer plus a J-beta primer mix. A single record per CDR3 protein comes from TCRdb applying MiXCR to the 5' RACE reads. This table has about 640,000 distinct CDR3 sequences, around 43% appearing once. Input material: blood. These receptors were taken from an elderly man in good health.

This clonotype turned up a few times. This chain joins TRBV7-2 and TRBJ2-1, with 7 nucleotides matching TRBD2. CDR3 size: 13 residues. From germline, CDR1 is SGHTA and CDR2 FQGNSA. The ends lost 10 bases at V and 5 bases at J; junction bases unmatched: 8. The CDR3 coding sequence is TGTGCCACCGGGCTAGCGGCAAACAATGAGCAGTTCTTC. This codes for CATGLAANNEQFF.

Written as DNA, the CDR3 is TGTGCCAGCAGTTCGGGTTTAGCAGGGAGCAGGGAGTACTTC. Translated, it gives CASSSGLAGSREYF. The rearrangement links TRBV6-2 or TRBV6-3 to TRBJ2-5; possibly TRBD1 or TRBD2 for D (5 bases each). This CDR3 has 14 amino acids. Trimming left V 4 bases short and J 12 bases short, with 21 bases between. In germline, CDR1 is MNHEY, CDR2 SVGEGT.

The J gene is TRBJ2-4, the V gene TRBV6-1; D is unclear. CDR1 is MNHNS and CDR2 is SASEGT in the germline V gene. CDR3 length: 14 amino acids. Trimming stripped 8 bases from V and 0 bases from J, with 11 bases between. The CDR3 reads CASDSELAKNIQYF. In DNA, the CDR3 is TGTGCCAGCGATTCTGAGCTAGCCAAAAACATTCAGTACTTC.

This rearrangement joins TRBV3-1 to TRBJ2-5; 8 positions match TRBD2. After removal of 4 bases from V and 7 bases from J, the junction contained 8 bases not matched to a gene. This CDR3 contains 14 residues. Germline assignment: CDR1 LGHDT and CDR2 YNNKEL (reference sequence). CDR3 sequence: CASSLTTRGGTQYF. Here the CDR3 DNA reads TGTGCCAGCAGCCTAACAACCCGGGGGGGGACCCAGTACTTC.

The rearrangement links TRBV7-2 to TRBJ2-1, with D perhaps being TRBD1 or TRBD2 (5 bases each). Germline V gene lookup returns CDR1 SGHTA and CDR2 FQGNSA. The V and J ends lost 5 bases and 14 bases respectively, with 16 bases between them. There are 12 residues in the CDR3. The DNA for the CDR3 is TGTGCCAGCAGCGTCTTGTACGAGGGGAAGTTCTTC. Its translation: CASSVLYEGKFF.

V and J are TRBV12-3 or TRBV12-4 and TRBJ1-1; D is unresolved. CDR3 length equals 14 residues. V was trimmed by 6 bases and J by 1 base, leaving 12 bases between them. The CDR3 protein is CASRVPLGNTEAFF. Here the CDR3 DNA reads TGTGCCAGCAGAGTTCCATTGGGGAACACTGAAGCTTTCTTT.

The chain has TRBV11-3 and TRBJ2-4, with 8 bases fitting TRBD2. The V gene end was trimmed by 3 bases and the J gene end by 13 bases; junction bases not matched to a gene: 14. The CDR3 runs 15 residues. Germline loops: CDR1 SGHNT, CDR2 YENEEA. The chain's CDR3 is CASSFGGASYNEQYF. DNA for the CDR3: TGTGCCAGCAGCTTCGGGGGGGCCTCCTACAATGAGCAGTACTTC.

The rearrangement joins TRBV20-1 to TRBJ2-2, with TRBD2 identical over 10 bases. V was clipped by 6 bases and J by 4 bases; unmatched bases: 11. CDR3 length: 16 amino acids. Germline V gene data show CDR1 as DFQATT and CDR2 as SNEGSKA (reference sequence). The CDR3 loop is CSARGASGGFTGELFF. CDR3 coding DNA: TGCAGTGCCCGGGGGGCTAGCGGGGGTTTCACCGGGGAGCTGTTTTTT.

The count of this clonotype is one. This rearrangement joins TRBV30 to TRBJ1-2; D is perhaps TRBD1 (6 bases). V lost 4 bases and J 4 bases, leaving 19 bases between the germline ends. The CDR3 sequence is 15 residues long. Germline CDR1 is GTSNPN and CDR2 is SVGIG (reference sequence). The CDR3 coding sequence is TGTGCCTGGATAGAGGGGGGGGATTCAACCTATGGCTACACCTTC. It encodes CAWIEGGDSTYGYTF. The full variable domain, in which reference TRBV30 and TRBJ1-2 provide the parts outside the CDR3, is SQTIHQWPATLVQPVGSPLSLECTVEGTSNPNLYWYRQAAGRGLQLLFYSVGIGQISSEVPQNLSASRPQDRQFILSSKKLLLSDSGFYLCAWIEGGDSTYGYTFGSGTRLTVV.

This clonotype has at least ten counts. This chain links TRBV11-2 with TRBJ2-7, with 8 positions matching TRBD1. Losses at the gene ends were 1 base for V and 9 bases for J; bases not matched to a gene: 8. The germline V gene has CDR1 SGHAT and CDR2 FQNNGV. There are 14 residues in the CDR3. The CDR3 DNA sequence: TGTGCCAGCAGCTTAGGCGGCAGGGGGCAAGGGCAGTACTTC. Its protein product is CASSLGGRGQGQYF.

This clonotype is medium-sized. The V and J genes are TRBV29-1 and TRBJ2-7; 7 positions agree with TRBD2. With V trimmed by 5 bases and J by 4 bases, 2 bases remained unmatched. From germline, CDR1 is SQVTM and CDR2 ANQGSEA. This CDR3 has 11 residues. The CDR3 loop is CSVSGGYEQYF. The DNA of the CDR3 is TGCAGCGTTTCGGGGGGTTACGAGCAGTACTTC.

This clonotype came up many times. The chain joins TRBV12-5 to TRBJ2-5; D may be TRBD1 (6 bases). Germline V CDR1 and CDR2: LGHNT, FRNRAP. V dropped 1 base and J dropped 7 bases, with 19 bases sitting between them. This CDR3 is built from 16 residues. The CDR3 reads CASGLAQPGTRGTQYF. The CDR3 region has the DNA TGTGCTAGTGGTTTGGCGCAACCCGGGACACGAGGGACCCAGTACTTC.

The chain couples TRBV6-1 to TRBJ2-1; D is unresolved. The CDR3 has 13 residues. The germline gives CDR1 MNHNS, CDR2 SASEGT. Trimming removed 10 bases at V and 10 bases at J, with 20 bases between. The CDR3 DNA reads TGTGCCACAGGCCGCATGGGGTACGAGGAGCAGTTCTTC. It translates to CATGRMGYEEQFF.

V and J are TRBV6-1 and TRBJ1-2; no clear D gene. CDR3 size: 13 residues. Looked up from germline, CDR1 is MNHNS and CDR2 is SASEGT. Trimming removed 7 bases from V and 5 bases from J, with 14 bases in between. In DNA, the CDR3 is TGTGCCAGCAAGGAGGGTTTCTCATATGGCTACACCTTC. Translation gives CASKEGFSYGYTF.